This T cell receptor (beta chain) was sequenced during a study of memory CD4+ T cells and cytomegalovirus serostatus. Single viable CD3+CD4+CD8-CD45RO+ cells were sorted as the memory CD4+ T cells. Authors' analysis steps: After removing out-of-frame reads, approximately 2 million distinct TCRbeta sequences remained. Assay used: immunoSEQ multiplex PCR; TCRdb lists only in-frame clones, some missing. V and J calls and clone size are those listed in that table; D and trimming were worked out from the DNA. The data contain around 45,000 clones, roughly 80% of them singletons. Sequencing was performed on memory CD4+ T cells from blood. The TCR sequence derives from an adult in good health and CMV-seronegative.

The chain's CDR3 is CASSLQGYEQYF. The CDR3 DNA reads as TGTGCCAGCAGCCTACAGGGGTACGAGCAGTACTTC. The gene calls are TRBV5-5 and TRBJ2-7; TRBD1 matches at 7 bases. The germline gives CDR1 SGHKS, CDR2 YYEKEE (reference sequence). The CDR3 contains 12 residues. The trim removed 4 bases at V and 4 bases at J, leaving 2 bases unmatched.